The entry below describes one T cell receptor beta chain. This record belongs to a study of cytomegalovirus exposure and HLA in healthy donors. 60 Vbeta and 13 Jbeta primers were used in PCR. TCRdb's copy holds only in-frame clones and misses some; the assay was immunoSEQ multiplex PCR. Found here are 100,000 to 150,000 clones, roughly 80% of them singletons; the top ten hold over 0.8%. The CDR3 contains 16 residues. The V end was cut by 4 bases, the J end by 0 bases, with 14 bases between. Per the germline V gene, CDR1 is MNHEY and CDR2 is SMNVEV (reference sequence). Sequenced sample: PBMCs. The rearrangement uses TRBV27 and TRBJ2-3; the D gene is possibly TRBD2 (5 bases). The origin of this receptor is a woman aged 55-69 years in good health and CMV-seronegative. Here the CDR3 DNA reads TGTGCCAGCAGTTCCCCGAGTAGCGTCAGCACAGATACGCAGTATTTT. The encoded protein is CASSSPSSVSTDTQYF.